This T cell receptor beta chain was sequenced for a study of cytomegalovirus exposure and HLA in healthy donors. V was cut by 4 bases and J by 0 bases, with 13 bases left in between. The CDR3 has 15 amino acids. Germline-derived CDR1 and CDR2 are MNHEY and SMNVEV (reference sequence). About this clone: Its cognate antigen is unknown.

The study's findings and limits: According to a subsequent analysis, TCR clusters identified in the first cohort showed a tendency to co-occur across the approximately 120 validation repertoires.

Method: immunoSEQ multiplex PCR; TCRdb's copy keeps in-frame clones and lacks some. The sample lists around 200,000 clones, 88% occurring once. The donors were members of the approximately 130-subject validation cohort (separate from the approximately 670-subject first cohort). This chain joins TRBV27 and TRBJ2-7; D is perhaps TRBD1 (6 bases). The sample comprised PBMCs. The sequence came from a woman under 30 in good health and CMV-seronegative. The CDR3 DNA follows: TGTGCCAGCAGTTCCTTTAGGGGGAGCTCCTACGAGCAGTACTTC. Translated: CASSSFRGSSYEQYF.